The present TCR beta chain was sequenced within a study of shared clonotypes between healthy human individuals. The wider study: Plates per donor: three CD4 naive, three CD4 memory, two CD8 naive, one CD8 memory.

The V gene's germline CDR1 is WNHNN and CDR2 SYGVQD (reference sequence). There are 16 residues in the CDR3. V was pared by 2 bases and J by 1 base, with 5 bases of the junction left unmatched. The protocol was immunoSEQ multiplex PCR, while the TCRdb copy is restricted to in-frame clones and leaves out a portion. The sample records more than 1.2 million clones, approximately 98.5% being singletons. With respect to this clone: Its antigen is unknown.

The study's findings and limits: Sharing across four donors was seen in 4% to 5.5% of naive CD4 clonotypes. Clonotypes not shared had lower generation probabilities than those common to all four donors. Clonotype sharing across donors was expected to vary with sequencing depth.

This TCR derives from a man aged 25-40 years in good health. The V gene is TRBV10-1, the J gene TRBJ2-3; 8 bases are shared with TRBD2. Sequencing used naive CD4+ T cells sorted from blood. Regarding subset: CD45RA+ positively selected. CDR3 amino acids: CASSEGTSIGTDTQYF. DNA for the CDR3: TGCGCCAGCAGTGAGGGGACTAGTATCGGCACAGATACGCAGTATTTT.